This TCR beta chain was identified in a study of tumor and adjacent non-tumor tissue in lung cancer. Study details: Aged roughly 30 to 85 years, patients included roughly ten men and roughly 5 women with stage I to III disease. On average, productive TCRbeta reads reached some 4.2 million per sample.

Germline values: CDR1 SGHAT, CDR2 FQNNGV. CDR3 length: 16 residues. No cell sorting was done before RNA was extracted from the tissue. A modified ARM-PCR protocol with three rounds of nested PCR amplified TCRbeta. In TCRdb, the multiplex PCR reads were re-called with MiXCR into one record per CDR3 protein. In the table there are under 150,000 distinct CDR3 sequences, roughly 64% of which are singletons. Study conclusions and caveats: TCR diversity was significantly greater in tumor than normal lung tissue. Top 100 clones took a larger repertoire share in normal lung.

Concerning this clonotype itself: The antigen is undetermined. The junction departs from germline at one end; a sequencing error may be responsible.

This sequence joins TRBV11-2 and TRBJ2-1; D perhaps matches TRBD2 (6 bases). The clonotype originates from a young man with non-small cell lung cancer. The sequenced sample was lung tumor tissue. CDR3 sequence reads: CASGLYASASYYEQFF. CDR3 nucleotide sequence: TGTGCCAGCGGCCTATATGCTAGCGCGTCCTACTATGAGCAGTTCTTC.